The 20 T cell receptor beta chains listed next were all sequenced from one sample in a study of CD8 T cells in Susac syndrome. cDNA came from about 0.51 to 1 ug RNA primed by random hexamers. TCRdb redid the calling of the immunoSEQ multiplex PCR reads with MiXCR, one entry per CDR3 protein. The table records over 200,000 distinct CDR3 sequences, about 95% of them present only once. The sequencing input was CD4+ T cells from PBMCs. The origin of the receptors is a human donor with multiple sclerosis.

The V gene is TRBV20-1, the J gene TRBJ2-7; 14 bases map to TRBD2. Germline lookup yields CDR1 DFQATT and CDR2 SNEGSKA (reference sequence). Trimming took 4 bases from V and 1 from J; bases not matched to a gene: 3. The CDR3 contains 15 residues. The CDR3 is CSAIGLAGGSYEQYF. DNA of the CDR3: TGCAGTGCTATTGGACTAGCGGGGGGATCCTACGAGCAGTACTTC.

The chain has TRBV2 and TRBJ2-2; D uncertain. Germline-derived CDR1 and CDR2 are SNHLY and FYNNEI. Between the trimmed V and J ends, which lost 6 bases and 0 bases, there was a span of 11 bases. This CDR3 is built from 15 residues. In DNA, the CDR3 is TGTGCCAGCAGGGCCGGCAGAACGAACACCGGGGAGCTGTTTTTT. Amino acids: CASRAGRTNTGELFF.

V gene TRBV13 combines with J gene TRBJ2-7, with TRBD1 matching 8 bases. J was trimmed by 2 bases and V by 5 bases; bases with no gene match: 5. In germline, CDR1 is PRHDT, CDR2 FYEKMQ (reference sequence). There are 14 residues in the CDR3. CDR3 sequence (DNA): TGTGCCAGCAGCACGACAGGGGTCCCCTACGAGCAGTACGTC. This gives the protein CASSTTGVPYEQYV.

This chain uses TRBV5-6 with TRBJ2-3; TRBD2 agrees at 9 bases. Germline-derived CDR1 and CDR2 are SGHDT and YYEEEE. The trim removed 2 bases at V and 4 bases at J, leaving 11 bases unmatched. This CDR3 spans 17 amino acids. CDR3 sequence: CASSFPSTSGGSDTQYF. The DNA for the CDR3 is TGTGCCAGCAGCTTCCCTTCGACTAGCGGCGGGTCAGATACGCAGTATTTT. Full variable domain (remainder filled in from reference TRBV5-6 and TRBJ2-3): DAGVTQSPTHLIKTRGQQVTLRCSPKSGHDTVSWYQQALGQGPQFIFQYYEEEERQRGNFPDRFSGHQFPNYSSELNVNALLLGDSALYLCASSFPSTSGGSDTQYFGPGTRLTVL.

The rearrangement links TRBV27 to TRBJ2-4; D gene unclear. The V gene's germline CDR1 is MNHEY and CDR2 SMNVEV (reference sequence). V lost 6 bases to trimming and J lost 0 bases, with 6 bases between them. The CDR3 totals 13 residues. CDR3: CASRGGAKNIQYF. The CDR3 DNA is TGTGCCAGCAGAGGCGGAGCCAAAAACATTCAGTACTTC.

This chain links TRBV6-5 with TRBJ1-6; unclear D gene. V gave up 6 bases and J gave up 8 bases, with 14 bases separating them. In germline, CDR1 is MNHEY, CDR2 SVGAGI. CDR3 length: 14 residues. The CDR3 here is CASSSARTDSPLHF. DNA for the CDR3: TGTGCCAGCAGCAGCGCAAGGACGGATTCACCCCTCCACTTT.

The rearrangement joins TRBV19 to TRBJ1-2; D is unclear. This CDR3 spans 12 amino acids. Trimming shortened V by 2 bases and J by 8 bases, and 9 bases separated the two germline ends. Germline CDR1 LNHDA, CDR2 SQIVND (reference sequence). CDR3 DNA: TGTGCCAGTAGTATATCCACCTCCGGCTACACCTTC. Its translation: CASSISTSGYTF.

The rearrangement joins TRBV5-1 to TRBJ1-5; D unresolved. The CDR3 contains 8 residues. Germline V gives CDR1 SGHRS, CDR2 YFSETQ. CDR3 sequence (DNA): TGCCCCAATCAGCCCCAGCATTTT. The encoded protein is CPNQPQHF. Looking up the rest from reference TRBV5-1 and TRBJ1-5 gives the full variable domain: KAGVTQTPRYLIKTRGQQVTLSCSPISGHRSVSWYQQTPGQGLQFLFEYFSETQRNKGNFPGRFSGRQFSNSRSEMNVSTLELGDSALYLCPNQPQHFGDGTRLSIL.

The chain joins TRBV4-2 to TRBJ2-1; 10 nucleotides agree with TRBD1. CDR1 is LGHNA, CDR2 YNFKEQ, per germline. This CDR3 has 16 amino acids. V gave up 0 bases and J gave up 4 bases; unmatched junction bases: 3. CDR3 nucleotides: TGTGCCAGCAGCCAAGATTGGGACAGGGGATACAATGAGCAGTTCTTC. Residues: CASSQDWDRGYNEQFF.

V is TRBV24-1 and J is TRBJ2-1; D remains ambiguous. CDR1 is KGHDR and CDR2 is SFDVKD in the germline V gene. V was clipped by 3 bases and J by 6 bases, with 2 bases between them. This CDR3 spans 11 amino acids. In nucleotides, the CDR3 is TGTGCCACCAGTGATCGCAATGAGCAGTTCTTC. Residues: CATSDRNEQFF.

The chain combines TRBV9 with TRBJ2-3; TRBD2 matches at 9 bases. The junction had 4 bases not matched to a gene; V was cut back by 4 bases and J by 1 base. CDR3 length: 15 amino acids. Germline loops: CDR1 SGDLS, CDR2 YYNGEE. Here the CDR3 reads CASSISSGGTDTQYF. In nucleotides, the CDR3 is TGTGCCAGCAGCATCTCTAGCGGGGGCACAGATACGCAGTATTTT.

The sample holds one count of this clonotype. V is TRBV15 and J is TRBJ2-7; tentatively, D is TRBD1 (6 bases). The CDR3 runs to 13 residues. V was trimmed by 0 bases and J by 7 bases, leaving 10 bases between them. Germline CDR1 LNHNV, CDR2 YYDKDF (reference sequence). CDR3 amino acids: CATSRDLTGEQYV. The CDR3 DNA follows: TGTGCCACCAGCAGAGACCTAACAGGGGAGCAGTACGTC.

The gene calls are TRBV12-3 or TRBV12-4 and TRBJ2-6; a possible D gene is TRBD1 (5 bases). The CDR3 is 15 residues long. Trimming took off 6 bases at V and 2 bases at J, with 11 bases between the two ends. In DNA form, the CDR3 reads TGTGCCAGCAGAAAAACAGGCCCTGGGGCCAACGTCCTGACTTTC. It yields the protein CASRKTGPGANVLTF.

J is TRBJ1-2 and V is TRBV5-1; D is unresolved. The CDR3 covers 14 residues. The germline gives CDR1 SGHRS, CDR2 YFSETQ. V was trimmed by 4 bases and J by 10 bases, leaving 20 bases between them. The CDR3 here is CASSPGGQDRDYTF. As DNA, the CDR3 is TGCGCCAGCAGCCCGGGAGGGCAGGACCGCGACTACACCTTC.

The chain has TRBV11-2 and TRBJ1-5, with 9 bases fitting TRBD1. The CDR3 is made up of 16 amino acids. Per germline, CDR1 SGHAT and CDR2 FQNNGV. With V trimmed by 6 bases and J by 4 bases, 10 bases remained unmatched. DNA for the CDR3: TGTGCCAGCAGTCGCGATGGGACAGGGACTAATCAGCCCCAGCATTTT. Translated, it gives CASSRDGTGTNQPQHF.

The DNA of the CDR3 is TGTGCCAGCAGCTTAGTGATTGCAGGCTACGAGCAGTACTTC. The encoded protein is CASSLVIAGYEQYF. The rearrangement joins TRBV7-6 to TRBJ2-7; D not certain. V lost 1 base and J lost 3, with 10 bases in between. The CDR3 runs to 14 residues. Looked up from germline, CDR1 is SGHVS and CDR2 is FNYEAQ. Full variable domain (remainder filled in from reference TRBV7-6 and TRBJ2-7): GAGVSQSPRYKVTKRGQDVALRCDPISGHVSLYWYRQALGQGPEFLTYFNYEAQQDKSGLPNDRFSAERPEGSISTLTIQRTEQRDSAMYRCASSLVIAGYEQYFGPGTRLTVT.

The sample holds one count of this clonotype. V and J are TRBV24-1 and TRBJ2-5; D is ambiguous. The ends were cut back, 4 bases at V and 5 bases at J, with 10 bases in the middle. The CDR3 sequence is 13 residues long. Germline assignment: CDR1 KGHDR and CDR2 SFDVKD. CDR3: CATSEGKEETQYF. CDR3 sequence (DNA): TGTGCCACCAGTGAGGGCAAAGAGGAGACCCAGTACTTC.

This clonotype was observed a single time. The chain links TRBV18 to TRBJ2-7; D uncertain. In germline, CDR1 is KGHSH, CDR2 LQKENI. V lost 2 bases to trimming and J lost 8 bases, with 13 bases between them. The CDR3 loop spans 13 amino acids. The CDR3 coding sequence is TGTGCCAGCTCACCAGCGCCTCTAAGAAAGCAGTACTTC. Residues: CASSPAPLRKQYF.

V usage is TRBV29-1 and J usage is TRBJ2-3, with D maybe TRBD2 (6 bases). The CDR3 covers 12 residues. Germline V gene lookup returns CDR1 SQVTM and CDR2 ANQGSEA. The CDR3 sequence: CSAGLLADTQYF. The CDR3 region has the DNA TGCAGTGCGGGACTCCTAGCAGATACGCAGTATTTT.

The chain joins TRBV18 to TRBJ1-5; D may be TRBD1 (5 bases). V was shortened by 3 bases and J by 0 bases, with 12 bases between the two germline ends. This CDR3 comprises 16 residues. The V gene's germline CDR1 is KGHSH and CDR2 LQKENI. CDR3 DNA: TGTGCCAGCTCACCCGGGACCTTGTATAGCAATCAGCCCCAGCATTTT. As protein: CASSPGTLYSNQPQHF. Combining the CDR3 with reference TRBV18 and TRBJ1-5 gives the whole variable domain NAGVMQNPRHLVRRRGQEARLRCSPMKGHSHVYWYRQLPEEGLKFMVYLQKENIIDESGMPKERFSAEFPKEGPSILRIQQVVRGDSAAYFCASSPGTLYSNQPQHFGDGTRLSIL.